This T cell receptor (beta chain) is from a study of cytomegalovirus exposure and HLA in healthy donors. Study summary: Among the approximately 380 donors who were genotyped, approximately 84% fell in the genetic ancestry cluster that is associated with self-reported Caucasian donors.

Use of 60 Vbeta and 13 Jbeta primers characterized the PCR. Clones were read by immunoSEQ multiplex PCR, and TCRdb kept only the in-frame ones, dropping some. The sample shows 160,000 or so clones, approximately 79% of them seen only once. General study findings and limits: HLA alleles were associated with 16,951 TCR beta sequences in a later analysis at 0.05 false discovery rate.

These donors, healthy bone marrow donors, were studied. Regarding this clone: As yet, its antigen is unknown.

Sequenced: PBMCs. The clonotype was recovered from a middle-aged man in good health and CMV-seronegative.

CDR3 in amino acids: CASSSGQISYEQYF. CDR3 sequence (DNA): TGCGCCAGCAGCTCAGGACAGATATCCTACGAGCAGTACTTC. The chain joins TRBV5-1 to TRBJ2-7, with D possibly matching TRBD1 (6 bases). The germline gives CDR1 SGHRS, CDR2 YFSETQ. This CDR3 comprises 14 residues. V lost 3 bases and J lost 1, with 11 bases in between.